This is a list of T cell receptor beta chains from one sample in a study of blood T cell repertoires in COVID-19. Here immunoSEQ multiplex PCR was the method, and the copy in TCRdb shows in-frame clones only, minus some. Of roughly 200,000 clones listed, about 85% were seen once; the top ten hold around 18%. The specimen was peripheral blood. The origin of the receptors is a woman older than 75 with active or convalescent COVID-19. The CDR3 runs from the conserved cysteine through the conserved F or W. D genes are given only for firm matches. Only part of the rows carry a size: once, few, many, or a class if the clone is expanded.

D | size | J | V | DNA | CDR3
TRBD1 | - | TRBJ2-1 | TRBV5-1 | TGCGCCAGCAGCGGGAGGACAGGGGGTAACGGTGAGCAGTTCTTC | CASSGRTGGNGEQFF
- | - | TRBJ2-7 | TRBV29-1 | TGCAGCGTTGAAGATGGCAGGGGCTACGAGCAGTACTTC | CSVEDGRGYEQYF
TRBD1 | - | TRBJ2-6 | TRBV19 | TGTGCCAGTAGGCCGGGGACAGCTGATCTTGGGGCCAACGTCCTGACTTTC | CASRPGTADLGANVLTF
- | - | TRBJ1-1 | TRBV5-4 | TGTGCCAGCAGCCACGACAGGATTAACACTGAAGCTTTCTTT | CASSHDRINTEAFF
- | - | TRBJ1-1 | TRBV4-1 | TGCGCCAGCAGCCATCAGGAAGGCACTGAAGCTTTCTTT | CASSHQEGTEAFF
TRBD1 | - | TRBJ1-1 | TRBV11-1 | TGTGCCAGCAGCTCGACAGGGTTAAACACTGAAGCTTTCTTT | CASSSTGLNTEAFF
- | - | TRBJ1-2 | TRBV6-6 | TGTGCCAGCAGTCGCAGCGGGTCAGCCCCTAACTATGGCTACACCTTC | CASSRSGSAPNYGYTF
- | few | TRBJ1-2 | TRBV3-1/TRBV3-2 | TGTGCCAGCAGCCAAAGCCAACAGTCATATGGCTACACCTTC | CASSQSQQSYGYTF
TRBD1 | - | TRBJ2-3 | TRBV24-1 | TGTGCCACCGGGGGGACAGGGGACCCCGATACGCAGTATTTT | CATGGTGDPDTQYF
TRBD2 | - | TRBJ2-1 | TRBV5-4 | TGTGCCAGCAGACCCGGACTAGCGGGAGGGCCGGAGGGGGAGCAGTTCTTC | CASRPGLAGGPEGEQFF
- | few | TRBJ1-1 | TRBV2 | TGTGCCAGCAGTGAATTCTCCGGGAGCACTGAAGCTTTCTTT | CASSEFSGSTEAFF
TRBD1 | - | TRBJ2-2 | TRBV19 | TGTGCCACGCATCGGACAGGGGTCACCGGGGAGCTGTTTTTT | CATHRTGVTGELFF
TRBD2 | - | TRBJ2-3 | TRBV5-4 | TGTGCCAGCAGCAGTGGGACTAGCGTACCCTCAGATACGCAGTATTTT | CASSSGTSVPSDTQYF
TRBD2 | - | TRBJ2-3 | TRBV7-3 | TGTGCCAGCAGCCCGGGACTAGCGGCAAGCACAGATACGCAGTATTTT | CASSPGLAASTDTQYF
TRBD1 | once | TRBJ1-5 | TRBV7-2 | TGTGCCAGCAGCTCCGGAGGACAGGGGGTACAGCCCCAGCATTTT | CASSSGGQGVQPQHF
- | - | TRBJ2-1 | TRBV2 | TGTGCCAGCAGTCCATACAATGAGCAGTTCTTC | CASSPYNEQFF
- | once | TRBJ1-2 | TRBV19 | TGTGCCAGTAGTATCCTCCTTAACTATGGCTACACCTTC | CASSILLNYGYTF
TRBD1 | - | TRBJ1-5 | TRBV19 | TGTGCCAGTAGTCTGACAGGGTGGGGTCAGCCCCAGCATTTT | CASSLTGWGQPQHF
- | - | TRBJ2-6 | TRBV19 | TGTGCCAGTAGTTCTCGGGGTGGACGCTACTCCGGGGCCAACGTCCTGACTTTC | CASSSRGGRYSGANVLTF
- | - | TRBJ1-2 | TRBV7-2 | TGTGCCAGCACCTTCAACAGGGTCGACGAAGCTAACTATGGCTACACCTTC | CASTFNRVDEANYGYTF
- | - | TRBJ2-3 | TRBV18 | TGTGCCAGCTCCCTAACCACAGCTGGAGATACGCAGTATTTT | CASSLTTAGDTQYF
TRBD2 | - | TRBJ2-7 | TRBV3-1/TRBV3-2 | TGTGCCAGCAGCCAATCGGGGGGAGCCTACGAGCAGTACTTC | CASSQSGGAYEQYF
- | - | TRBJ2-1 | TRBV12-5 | TGTGCTAGTGGTTTGTCTCCCGGGACTGGCTACAATGAGCAGTTCTTC | CASGLSPGTGYNEQFF
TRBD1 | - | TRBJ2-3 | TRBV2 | TGTGCCAGCACGGGGCGTAGGACAGGGGGCACAGATACGCAGTATTTT | CASTGRRTGGTDTQYF
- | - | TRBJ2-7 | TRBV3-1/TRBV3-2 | TGTGCCAGCAGCCAGACAGAACAGTCCTACGAGCAGTACTTC | CASSQTEQSYEQYF
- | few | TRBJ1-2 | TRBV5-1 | TGCGCCAGCTCCGCCGGGGCAGGGGTAGGCTACACCTTC | CASSAGAGVGYTF
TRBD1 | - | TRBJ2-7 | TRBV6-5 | TGTGCCAGCAGCCCGGGACAGCTCTACGAGCAGTACTTC | CASSPGQLYEQYF
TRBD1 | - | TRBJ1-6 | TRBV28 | TGTGCCAGCAGAACAGGGGGAGCACCCCTCCACTTT | CASRTGGAPLHF
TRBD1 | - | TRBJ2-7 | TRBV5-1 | TGCGCCAGCAGCCGTCAGGGACAGGGCAACTACGAGCAGTACTTC | CASSRQGQGNYEQYF
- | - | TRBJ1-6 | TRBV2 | TGTGCCAGCAGTAAGGACAGTGCCGGGAATTCACCCCTCCACTTT | CASSKDSAGNSPLHF
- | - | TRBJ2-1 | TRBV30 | TGTGCCGGGGACTTCCGCCGGGATGAGCAGTTCTTC | CAGDFRRDEQFF
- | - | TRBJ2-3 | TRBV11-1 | TGTGCCAGCAGCTTACGGCGGGGCCGCACAGATACGCAGTATTTT | CASSLRRGRTDTQYF
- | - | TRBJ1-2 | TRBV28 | TGTGCCAGCATCCGAGGGTTTGGGGGGGACTATGGCTACACCTTC | CASIRGFGGDYGYTF
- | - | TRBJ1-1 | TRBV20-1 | TGCAGTGCTAGTCGCACTGAAGCTTTCTTT | CSASRTEAFF
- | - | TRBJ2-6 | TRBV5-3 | TGTGCCAGAAGCCTTACATTATCCGGGGCCAACGTCCTGACTTTC | CARSLTLSGANVLTF
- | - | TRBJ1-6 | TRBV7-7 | TGTGCTAGCAGCCCCATTGAGGAGTCACCCCTCCACTTT | CASSPIEESPLHF
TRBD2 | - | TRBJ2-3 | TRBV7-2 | TGTGCCAGCAGCCAGACTAGCGGGGGGCTAACAGATACGCAGTATTTT | CASSQTSGGLTDTQYF
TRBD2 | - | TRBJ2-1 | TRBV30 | TGTGCCTGGAGTGTACTTGGACTAGCGGGGAACAATGAGCAGTTCTTC | CAWSVLGLAGNNEQFF
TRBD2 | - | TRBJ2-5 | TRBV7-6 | TGTGCCAGCAGCCGAACTAGCGGGGGGGCCAGAGAGACCCAGTACTTC | CASSRTSGGARETQYF
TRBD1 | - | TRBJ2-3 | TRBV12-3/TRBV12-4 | TGTGCGACAGGGTCCTTCCTGGCAGATACGCAGTATTTT | CATGSFLADTQYF
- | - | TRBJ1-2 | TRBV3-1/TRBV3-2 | TGTGCCAGCAGCCTGACAGGCGCTTTTGGCTACACCTTC | CASSLTGAFGYTF
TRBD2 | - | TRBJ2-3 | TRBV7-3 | TGTGCCAGCAGCTTACGTCTAGCGGGAGGGGATACGCAGTATTTT | CASSLRLAGGDTQYF
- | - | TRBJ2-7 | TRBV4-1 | TGCGCCAGCAGCCAAGTTACGGGTACCTACGAGCAGTACTTC | CASSQVTGTYEQYF
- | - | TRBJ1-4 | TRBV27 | TGTGCCAGCAGTACGGCAACTAATGAAAAACTGTTTTTT | CASSTATNEKLFF
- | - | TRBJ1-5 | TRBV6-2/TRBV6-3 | TGTGCCAGCAGTTACTTGGACGCGGGGGATCAGCCCCAGCATTTT | CASSYLDAGDQPQHF
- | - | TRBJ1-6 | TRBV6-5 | TGTGCCAGCAGTTACGGGCAGGGGCGAAGTAATTCACCCCTCCACTTT | CASSYGQGRSNSPLHF
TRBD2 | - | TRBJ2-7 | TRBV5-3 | TGTGCCAGAAGCTTGGAGCGGGAGGGAAAAGAGCAGTACTTC | CARSLEREGKEQYF
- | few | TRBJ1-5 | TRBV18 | TGTGCCAGCTCACCACCGGTCAGGAATCCTGGCAATCAGCCCCAGCATTTT | CASSPPVRNPGNQPQHF